Listed below are T cell receptor beta chains from one sample, sequenced in a study of cytomegalovirus exposure and HLA in healthy donors. Libraries were prepared by immunoSEQ multiplex PCR; TCRdb keeps only in-frame clonotypes and omits some of them. In the table there are some 150,000 clones, roughly 79% of which are singletons. Sequencing input: PBMCs. The receptors derive from a woman in her 40s in good health and CMV-seronegative. Each CDR3 is given with its conserved first and last residue. The D gene is left open where the match is weak. Some rows mark clone size as missing; the rest say once, few, many or name a class of expanded clone.

cdr3_length j_call v_call clone_size d_call cdr3_nt cdr3_aa
11 TRBJ2-5 TRBV28 - - TGTGCCGGACACGAGCAAGAGACCCAGTACTTC CAGHEQETQYF
13 TRBJ1-1 TRBV28 - TRBD1 TGTGCCAGCAGTTTACGCCGGGACAGTGAAGCTTTCTTT CASSLRRDSEAFF
13 TRBJ1-1 TRBV9 - - TGTGCCAGCAGCGTAGCGCAGGGTGGAAATGCTTTCTTT CASSVAQGGNAFF
18 TRBJ2-6 TRBV18 - - TGTGCCAGCTCATCATATCGGGGGGCGCGGAATGGGGCCAACGTCCTGACTTTC CASSSYRGARNGANVLTF
13 TRBJ1-5 TRBV6-5 - - TGTGCCAGCAGTCCCAGGTTAAATCAGCCCCAGCATTTT CASSPRLNQPQHF
14 TRBJ2-7 TRBV2 - TRBD2 TGTGCCAGCAGTCGGACTAGCGGGAGCTACGAGCAGTACTTC CASSRTSGSYEQYF
15 TRBJ2-7 TRBV5-1 - TRBD1 TGCGCCAGCAGCTTGGGAGGGGGCAGGTCCTACGAGCAGTACTTC CASSLGGGRSYEQYF
15 TRBJ2-5 TRBV6-8 - TRBD1 TGTGCCAGCAGTTATTCGGACAGGGGGGAAGAGACCCAGTACTTC CASSYSDRGEETQYF
14 TRBJ2-3 TRBV29-1 - - TGCAGCGTCCGTACTAGCTTCAACACAGATACGCAGTATTTT CSVRTSFNTDTQYF
14 TRBJ1-2 TRBV6-5 once TRBD1 TGTGCCATCAGCTCTCCGGGACAGCACTATGGCTACACCTTC CAISSPGQHYGYTF
11 TRBJ1-1 TRBV29-1 - - TGCAGCACTAAAGGGGTCACTGAAGCTTTCTTT CSTKGVTEAFF
15 TRBJ2-1 TRBV13 - TRBD2 TGTGCCAGCAGCTCCACTAGCGGGATGAACAATGAGCAGTTCTTC CASSSTSGMNNEQFF
16 TRBJ2-3 TRBV2 once - TGTGCCAGCAGTAAACCGCGGCAGCAAAGCACAGATACGCAGTATTTT CASSKPRQQSTDTQYF
14 TRBJ1-4 TRBV28 - TRBD1 TGTGCCAGCAGTTCAACAGGGGGAGGGGAAAAACTGTTTTTT CASSSTGGGEKLFF
15 TRBJ1-1 TRBV4-2 - - TGTGCCAGCAGCCAAGTTGTCCCCGGAGACACTGAAGCTTTCTTT CASSQVVPGDTEAFF
15 TRBJ1-3 TRBV6-5 once - TGTGCCAGCAGTTACTCGTCCTTTTCTGGAAACACCATATATTTT CASSYSSFSGNTIYF
15 TRBJ1-1 TRBV9 - - TGTGCCAGCAGCGTAGGCGTCGGGGGGAACACTGAAGCTTTCTTT CASSVGVGGNTEAFF